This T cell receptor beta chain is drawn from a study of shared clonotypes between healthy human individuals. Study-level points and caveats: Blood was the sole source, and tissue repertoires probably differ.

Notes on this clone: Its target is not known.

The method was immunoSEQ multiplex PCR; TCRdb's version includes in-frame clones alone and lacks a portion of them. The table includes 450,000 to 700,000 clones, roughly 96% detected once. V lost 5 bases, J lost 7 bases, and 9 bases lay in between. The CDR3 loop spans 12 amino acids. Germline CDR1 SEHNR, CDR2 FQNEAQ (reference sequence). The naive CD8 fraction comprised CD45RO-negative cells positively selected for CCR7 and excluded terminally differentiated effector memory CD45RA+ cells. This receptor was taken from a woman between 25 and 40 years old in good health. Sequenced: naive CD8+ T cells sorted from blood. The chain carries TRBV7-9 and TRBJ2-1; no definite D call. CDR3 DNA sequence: TGTGCCAGCAGCGTACTGGGGAATGAGCAGTTCTTC. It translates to CASSVLGNEQFF.